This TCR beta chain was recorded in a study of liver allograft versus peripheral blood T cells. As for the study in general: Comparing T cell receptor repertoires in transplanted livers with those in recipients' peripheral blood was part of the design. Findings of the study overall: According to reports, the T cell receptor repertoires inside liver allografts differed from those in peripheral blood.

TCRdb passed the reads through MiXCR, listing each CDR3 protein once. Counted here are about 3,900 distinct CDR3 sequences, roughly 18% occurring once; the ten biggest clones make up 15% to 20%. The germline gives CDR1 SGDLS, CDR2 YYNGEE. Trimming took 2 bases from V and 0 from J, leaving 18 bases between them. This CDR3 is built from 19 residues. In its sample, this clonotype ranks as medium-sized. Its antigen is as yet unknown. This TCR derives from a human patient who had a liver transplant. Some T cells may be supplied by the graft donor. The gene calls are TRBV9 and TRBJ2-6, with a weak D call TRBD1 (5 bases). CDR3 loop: CASSVSDRLLSSGANVLTF. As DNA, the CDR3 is TGTGCCAGCAGCGTTTCCGACAGATTACTGTCCTCTGGGGCCAACGTCCTGACTTTC.